Presented here are 2 T cell receptor beta chains from one specimen sequenced in a study of T cells in Graves' hyperthyroidism and ophthalmopathy. Amplification of TCR beta CDR3 regions used RNA as the template. An initial round of RT-PCR targeting the TCR CDR3 relied on the HTBI primer set. MiXCR, applied by TCRdb to the multiplex PCR reads, yields one record per CDR3 protein. The sample yields a few hundred thousand distinct CDR3 sequences, over 10% seen once. The sequenced sample consisted of blood. The receptor set was obtained from a woman under 30 with Graves' hyperthyroidism.

The table lists this clonotype with many counts. The chain uses TRBV28 and TRBJ1-2, with D tentatively TRBD1 (5 bases). Germline V gene lookup returns CDR1 MDHEN and CDR2 SYDVKM. V was shortened by 6 bases and J by 3 bases, with 11 bases between the two germline ends. The CDR3 length is 13 residues. CDR3: CASRDRDYYGYTF. The CDR3 coding sequence is TGTGCCAGCAGAGACAGAGACTACTATGGCTACACCTTC.

This clonotype was observed at least ten times. The gene calls are TRBV6-1 and TRBJ2-7, with D hard to call. V was cut by 10 bases and J by 0 bases, with 19 bases left in between. This CDR3 has 15 amino acids. Germline lookup yields CDR1 MNHNS and CDR2 SASEGT. The CDR3 loop reads CATAPLVESSYEQYF. CDR3 nucleotides: TGTGCCACCGCTCCCTTAGTCGAGAGCTCCTACGAGCAGTACTTC.